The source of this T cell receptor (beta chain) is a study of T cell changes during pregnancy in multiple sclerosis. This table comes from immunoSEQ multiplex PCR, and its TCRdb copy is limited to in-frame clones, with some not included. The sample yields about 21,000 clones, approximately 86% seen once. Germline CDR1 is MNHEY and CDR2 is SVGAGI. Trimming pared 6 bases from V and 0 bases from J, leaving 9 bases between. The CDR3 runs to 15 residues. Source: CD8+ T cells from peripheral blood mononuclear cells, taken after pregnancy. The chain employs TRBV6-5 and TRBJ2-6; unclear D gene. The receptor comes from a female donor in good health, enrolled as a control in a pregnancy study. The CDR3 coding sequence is TGTGCCAGCAGCCCCTCCGTCTCTGGGGCCAACGTCCTGACTTTC. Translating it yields CASSPSVSGANVLTF.